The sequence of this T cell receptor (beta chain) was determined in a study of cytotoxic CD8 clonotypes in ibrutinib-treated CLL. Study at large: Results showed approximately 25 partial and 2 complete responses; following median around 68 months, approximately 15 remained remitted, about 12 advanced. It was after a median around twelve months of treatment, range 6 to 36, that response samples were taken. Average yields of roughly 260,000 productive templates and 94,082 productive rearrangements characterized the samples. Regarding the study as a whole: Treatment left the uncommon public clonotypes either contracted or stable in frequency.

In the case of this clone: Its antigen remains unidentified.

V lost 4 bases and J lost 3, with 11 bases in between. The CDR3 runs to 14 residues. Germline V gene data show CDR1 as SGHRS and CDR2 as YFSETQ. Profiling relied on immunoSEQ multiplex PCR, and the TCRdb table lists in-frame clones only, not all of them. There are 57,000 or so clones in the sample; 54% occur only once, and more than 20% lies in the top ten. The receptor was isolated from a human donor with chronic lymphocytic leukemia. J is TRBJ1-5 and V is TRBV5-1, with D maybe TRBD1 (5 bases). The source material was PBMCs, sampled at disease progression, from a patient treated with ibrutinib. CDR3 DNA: TGCGCCAGCAGCCCCACAGGACCCAATCAGCCCCAGCATTTT. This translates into CASSPTGPNQPQHF. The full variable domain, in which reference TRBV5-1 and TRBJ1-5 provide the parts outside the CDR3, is KAGVTQTPRYLIKTRGQQVTLSCSPISGHRSVSWYQQTPGQGLQFLFEYFSETQRNKGNFPGRFSGRQFSNSRSEMNVSTLELGDSALYLCASSPTGPNQPQHFGDGTRLSIL.